The 29 T cell receptor beta chains below come from one sample, sequenced in a study of blood T cell repertoires in COVID-19. Here immunoSEQ multiplex PCR was the method, and the copy in TCRdb shows in-frame clones only, minus some. The data contain 280,000 or so clones, about 91% of them singletons. The sample consisted of peripheral blood. The receptors here all came from a woman in her twenties or thirties who had recovered from COVID-19.

This chain joins TRBV2 and TRBJ1-2; a possible D gene is TRBD1 (5 bases). Per germline, CDR1 SNHLY and CDR2 FYNNEI. The germline V and J ends were trimmed by 5 bases and 0 bases, with 10 bases remaining between them. The CDR3 runs to 14 residues. The CDR3 coding sequence is TGTGCCAGCAGTCCGGGACTTACTAACTATGGCTACACCTTC. This codes for CASSPGLTNYGYTF.

The rearrangement joins TRBV28 to TRBJ1-6, with D hard to call. V lost 4 bases, J lost 11 bases, and 6 bases lay in between. Germline V CDR1 and CDR2: MDHEN, SYDVKM. The CDR3 runs to 11 residues. The CDR3 DNA reads as TGTGCCAGCAGTTATATTCCACCCCTCCACTTT. Protein: CASSYIPPLHF.

This sequence joins TRBV18 and TRBJ1-1; D perhaps matches TRBD1 (5 bases). Trimming cost V 3 bases and J 3 bases, with 14 bases left between them. The CDR3 has 15 amino acids. Germline V lookup: CDR1 KGHSH, CDR2 LQKENI. The CDR3, as DNA: TGTGCCAGCTCACCGGGAGGACATTCATACACTGAAGCTTTCTTT. Translated: CASSPGGHSYTEAFF.

The rearrangement links TRBV2 to TRBJ1-5; D unclear. Trimming shortened V by 4 bases and J by 1 base, and 14 bases separated the two germline ends. The CDR3 consists of 16 residues. From germline, CDR1 is SNHLY and CDR2 FYNNEI. CDR3 protein: CASSVAGQLSNQPQHF. DNA for the CDR3: TGTGCCAGCAGTGTGGCGGGCCAATTGAGCAATCAGCCCCAGCATTTT.

The rearrangement joins TRBV7-9 to TRBJ2-1, with TRBD1 identical over 7 bases. This CDR3 region has 13 residues. CDR1 and CDR2 (germline): SEHNR, FQNEAQ (reference sequence). J lost 9 bases, V lost 9 bases, and 11 bases had no gene match. The CDR3 DNA is TGTGCCAGTAGCGCGACAGGGTGGGGTGAGCAGTTCTTC. Amino acids: CASSATGWGEQFF.

The gene calls are TRBV7-6 and TRBJ2-7; tentatively, D is TRBD2 (6 bases). This CDR3 is 15 amino acids long. Per germline, CDR1 SGHVS and CDR2 FNYEAQ. V lost 2 bases and J 6 bases, leaving 17 bases between the germline ends. The CDR3 DNA reads TGTGCCAGCAGCTTATCCTCGGGGACTTTAGGCGAGCAGTACTTC. This translates into CASSLSSGTLGEQYF. Using reference TRBV7-6 and TRBJ2-7 for the parts outside the CDR3, the full variable domain is GAGVSQSPRYKVTKRGQDVALRCDPISGHVSLYWYRQALGQGPEFLTYFNYEAQQDKSGLPNDRFSAERPEGSISTLTIQRTEQRDSAMYRCASSLSSGTLGEQYFGPGTRLTVT.

This chain connects TRBV4-1 to TRBJ1-5; no clear D gene. This CDR3 comprises 16 residues. V was clipped by 0 bases and J by 7 bases, with 16 bases between them. Germline V lookup: CDR1 MGHRA, CDR2 YSYEKL. CDR3 sequence (DNA): TGCGCCAGCAGCCAAGATAGTACGAGTGTTTGGCAGCCCCAGCATTTT. Its protein is CASSQDSTSVWQPQHF.

The chain recombines TRBV5-1 with TRBJ2-5; D ambiguous. Per the germline V gene, CDR1 is SGHRS and CDR2 is YFSETQ. Deletions cut 2 bases from V and 2 bases from J, with 7 bases between. The CDR3 spans 13 residues. The CDR3 DNA sequence: TGCGCCAGCAGCTTCCGCCAGCAAGAGACCCAGTACTTC. Encoded protein: CASSFRQQETQYF.

This chain uses TRBV5-1 with TRBJ1-4; D may be TRBD1 (6 bases). V lost 4 bases, J lost 7 bases, and 17 bases lay in between. Germline-derived CDR1 and CDR2 are SGHRS and YFSETQ. The CDR3 contains 15 residues. CDR3: CASSLTRGQGEKLFF. The CDR3, as DNA: TGCGCCAGCAGCCTAACCAGGGGCCAAGGTGAAAAACTGTTTTTT.

V is TRBV6-2 or TRBV6-3 and J is TRBJ2-4; TRBD1 agrees at 7 bases. Germline CDR1 MNHEY, CDR2 SVGEGT. CDR3 size: 15 residues. Unmatched junction bases numbered 4, after V lost 0 bases and J lost 5 bases. The CDR3 nucleotides are TGTGCCAGCAGTTACTCCCAGGGGGTGCAAAACATTCAGTACTTC. Residues: CASSYSQGVQNIQYF.

This sequence joins TRBV6-2 or TRBV6-3 and TRBJ2-7; the D is unclear. CDR1 MNHEY and CDR2 SVGEGT come from the germline V gene. The CDR3 is 15 residues long. Deletions cut 2 bases from V and 2 bases from J, with 13 bases between. CDR3 nucleotides: TGTGCCAGCAGTTACCCGCGAGGTACGGCCTACGAGCAGTACTTC. It codes for CASSYPRGTAYEQYF.

The rearrangement links TRBV28 to TRBJ1-2; 7 bases line up with TRBD1. The germline CDR1 and CDR2 sequences are MDHEN and SYDVKM. The ends lost 7 bases at V and 0 bases at J; junction bases unmatched: 20. The CDR3 runs 19 residues. The CDR3 nucleotides are TGTGCCAGCATCATTACAGGGGATTCAACGCGACTCGCTAACTATGGCTACACCTTC. Translation: CASIITGDSTRLANYGYTF.

The V call is TRBV27, the J call TRBJ2-1; TRBD1 aligns across 10 bases. CDR3 length: 18 residues. Per the germline V gene, CDR1 is MNHEY and CDR2 is SMNVEV (reference sequence). Trimming cost V 4 bases and J 4 bases; bases outside gene matches: 13. The CDR3: CASSSLPGQGSKYNEQFF. DNA for the CDR3: TGTGCCAGCAGTTCGCTACCGGGACAGGGGTCGAAGTACAATGAGCAGTTCTTC.

The chain links TRBV7-9 to TRBJ2-1, with 8 bases matching TRBD2. Germline CDR1 SEHNR, CDR2 FQNEAQ (reference sequence). This CDR3 spans 16 amino acids. V was pared by 3 bases and J by 5 bases, with 9 bases of the junction left unmatched. The CDR3: CASSFPIGGADNEQFF. For the CDR3, the DNA is TGTGCCAGCAGCTTTCCCATCGGGGGGGCTGACAATGAGCAGTTCTTC.

This sequence joins TRBV18 and TRBJ2-2; TRBD1 matches 7 bases. With V trimmed by 3 bases and J by 9 bases, 10 bases remained unmatched. This CDR3 spans 15 amino acids. Germline V gene lookup returns CDR1 KGHSH and CDR2 LQKENI. The CDR3 sequence: CASSPIGDSLRELFF. CDR3 bases: TGTGCCAGCTCACCTATAGGGGACAGTCTGCGGGAGCTGTTTTTT.

The chain carries TRBV5-4 and TRBJ1-1, with TRBD1 identical over 11 bases. CDR3 length equals 16 residues. The V and J ends lost 2 bases and 5 bases, in that order; junction bases with no gene match: 8. The germline CDR1 and CDR2 sequences are SGHNT and YYREEE (reference sequence). CDR3 nucleotides: TGTGCCAGCAGCTTTTGGACAGGGGGCGGGGGGACTGAAGCTTTCTTT. It yields the protein CASSFWTGGGGTEAFF.

This clone is termed medium-sized. The chain is built from TRBV11-3 and TRBJ2-1; TRBD2 agrees at 10 bases. CDR1 and CDR2 (germline): SGHNT, YENEEA. V dropped 5 bases and J dropped 5; count of bases not matched to a gene: 18. The CDR3 is made up of 19 amino acids. The CDR3 loop is CASSPNRASGGSNDNEQFF. The CDR3 DNA sequence: TGTGCCAGCAGCCCTAACCGGGCTAGCGGGGGTAGCAACGACAATGAGCAGTTCTTC. The variable domain in full, with the rest retrieved from reference TRBV11-3 and TRBJ2-1, is EAGVVQSPRYKIIEKKQPVAFWCNPISGHNTLYWYLQNLGQGPELLIRYENEEAVDDSQLPKDRFSAERLKGVDSTLKIQPAELGDSAVYLCASSPNRASGGSNDNEQFFGPGTRLTVL.

This clone was observed a handful of times. V is TRBV30 and J is TRBJ2-7, with TRBD2 as a possible D gene (6 bases). CDR1 is GTSNPN and CDR2 is SVGIG in the germline V gene (reference sequence). The CDR3 has 11 residues. V lost 3 bases to trimming and J lost 6 bases, with 9 bases between them. The CDR3 DNA follows: TGTGCCTGGAGGGGGACTCGCGAGCAGTACTTC. This codes for CAWRGTREQYF. Full variable domain (rest looked up from reference TRBV30 and TRBJ2-7): SQTIHQWPATLVQPVGSPLSLECTVEGTSNPNLYWYRQAAGRGLQLLFYSVGIGQISSEVPQNLSASRPQDRQFILSSKKLLLSDSGFYLCAWRGTREQYFGPGTRLTVT.

This sequence joins TRBV5-4 and TRBJ1-1; D is unresolved. The V gene lost 4 bases and the J gene lost 6 bases, with 16 bases spanning the gap. This CDR3 has 14 amino acids. Per germline, CDR1 SGHNT and CDR2 YYREEE (reference sequence). The DNA of the CDR3 is TGTGCCAGCAGCCGGAGGACTGAAGGTGCTGAAGCTTTCTTT. Its protein product is CASSRRTEGAEAFF.

The CDR3 here is CASSQDWHGVDGYTF. CDR3 in DNA: TGTGCCAGCAGCCAAGATTGGCACGGGGTGGATGGCTACACCTTC. The chain couples TRBV3-1 (or the pseudogene TRBV3-2) to TRBJ1-2; D is ambiguous. The V and J ends lost 0 bases and 6 bases respectively, with 14 bases between them. Germline V gene lookup returns CDR1 LGHDT and CDR2 YNNKEL (reference sequence). The CDR3 runs 15 residues.

This chain links TRBV4-1 with TRBJ1-6, with no clear D. Trimming removed 4 bases at V and 3 bases at J, with 13 bases between. Per the germline V gene, CDR1 is MGHRA and CDR2 is YSYEKL. This CDR3 has 16 residues. CDR3: CASSLGRGNYNSPLHF. In nucleotides, the CDR3 is TGCGCCAGCAGCCTGGGGAGAGGAAACTATAATTCACCCCTCCACTTT.

This chain links TRBV11-3 with TRBJ1-1; D is perhaps TRBD1 (5 bases). Germline loops: CDR1 SGHNT, CDR2 YENEEA. This CDR3 is 14 amino acids long. The V gene lost 2 bases and the J gene lost 2 bases, with 9 bases spanning the gap. The CDR3 here is CASSLQGGNTEAFF. The CDR3 DNA is TGTGCCAGCAGCTTACAGGGCGGTAACACTGAAGCTTTCTTT.

The V gene is TRBV6-6, the J gene TRBJ1-2; possibly TRBD1 for D (5 bases). This CDR3 region has 13 residues. CDR1 and CDR2 (germline): MNHNY, SVGAGI (reference sequence). Trimming took off 10 bases at V and 6 bases at J, with 18 bases between the two ends. The CDR3 DNA reads TGTGCCACCGGTGCAACCAGGGTGGATGGCTACACCTTC. It encodes CATGATRVDGYTF.

The rearrangement links TRBV3-1 (or the pseudogene TRBV3-2) to TRBJ2-7; 8 bases align to TRBD2. CDR1 is LGHDT and CDR2 is YNNKEL in the germline V gene (reference sequence). V gave up 4 bases and J gave up 3 bases; unmatched junction bases: 8. The CDR3 runs 15 residues. CDR3 sequence: CASSRAGGYFYEQYF. The CDR3 DNA reads as TGTGCCAGCAGCCGCGCGGGGGGTTATTTCTACGAGCAGTACTTC.

The chain couples TRBV10-1 to TRBJ2-1, with a weak D call TRBD2 (7 bases). Germline loops: CDR1 WNHNN, CDR2 SYGVQD (reference sequence). Trimming removed 8 bases at V and 2 bases at J, with 16 bases between. The CDR3 sequence is 15 residues long. The CDR3 loop is CASPGGRLPYNEQFF. The CDR3 region has the DNA TGCGCCAGCCCCGGGGGGCGCCTCCCCTACAATGAGCAGTTCTTC.

The chain is built from TRBV30 and TRBJ2-2; 8 bases are a match to TRBD1. The CDR3 is made up of 15 amino acids. Germline V gives CDR1 GTSNPN, CDR2 SVGIG (reference sequence). V shed 3 bases, J shed 1 base, and the junction held 4 bases outside the gene matches. The chain's CDR3 is CAWSTGTGNTGELFF. Here the CDR3 DNA reads TGTGCCTGGAGCACAGGGACAGGGAACACCGGGGAGCTGTTTTTT.

The chain recombines TRBV24-1 with TRBJ1-1, with 7 bases lining up with TRBD1. This CDR3 has 13 residues. The J segment lost 1 base and the V segment lost 9 bases, leaving 4 bases of the junction unmatched. The germline V gene has CDR1 KGHDR and CDR2 SFDVKD. The CDR3 DNA reads TGTGCCACCTCGGGACAGCCGAACACTGAAGCTTTCTTT. Protein sequence: CATSGQPNTEAFF.

This clone was seen a handful of times. The J gene is TRBJ1-5, the V gene TRBV16; a possible D gene is TRBD1 (5 bases). The CDR3 is 16 residues long. Germline assignment: CDR1 KGHSY and CDR2 FQNENV. The V end was cut by 4 bases, the J end by 5 bases, with 18 bases between. The CDR3 spells CASSPSQGLSDQPQHF. CDR3 nucleotide sequence: TGTGCCAGCAGCCCCTCGCAGGGTTTATCGGATCAGCCCCAGCATTTT. The whole variable domain, filled in from reference TRBV16 and TRBJ1-5, reads GEEVAQTPKHLVRGEGQKAKLYCAPIKGHSYVFWYQQVLKNEFKFLISFQNENVFDETGMPKERFSAKCLPNSPCSLEIQATKLEDSAVYFCASSPSQGLSDQPQHFGDGTRLSIL.

The rearrangement links TRBV24-1 to TRBJ2-5; 8 bases map to TRBD1. The CDR3 loop spans 17 amino acids. Trimming at V came to 3 bases and at J to 5 bases, leaving 13 bases not matched to a gene. Germline V gene sequence: CDR1 KGHDR, CDR2 SFDVKD. CDR3: CATSDTRQGRRWETQYF. CDR3 DNA sequence: TGTGCCACCAGTGATACCCGACAGGGGAGGCGGTGGGAGACCCAGTACTTC.